A selection of T cell receptor beta chains follows, all from one sample in a study of T-cell reconstitution after alpha-beta-depleted transplantation in children. TCRdb independently ran MiXCR on the PCR reads; one entry per CDR3 protein. The sample lists hundreds of thousands of distinct CDR3 sequences, under 13% occurring once. The material sequenced was PBMCs, taken before TCRalphabeta/CD19-depleted stem cell transplant. The receptors were sampled from a child younger than two with acute myeloid leukemia, due to receive a stem cell transplant. CDR3s include the opening cysteine and the closing phenylalanine or tryptophan. Each record gives: V gene, CDR3 protein.

TRBV24-1 | CATSDRDRFTDTQYF
TRBV4-1 | CASSQEPSYTEAFF
TRBV23-1 | CASSQHRGGSEETQYF
TRBV11-2 | CASSPGTYENTEAFF
TRBV7-8 | CASSGKGKDVLYDQYF
TRBV20-1 | CSAIGQGASSEQFF
TRBV5-1 | CASSLEQGDGYTF
TRBV24-1 | CATGGTERSGANVLTF
TRBV24-1 | CATSDRSVGFGNEQFF
TRBV12-3/TRBV12-4 | CASSLVGDTQYF
TRBV25-1 | CASSPFSGGKSEQYF
TRBV10-2 | CASSGPGLAGVADTQYF
TRBV5-5 | CASSPDEAVEPGPQYF
TRBV7-9 | CASSRMDTQYF
TRBV9 | CASSEGGRRAANYGYTF
TRBV12-3/TRBV12-4 | CASSRGLAGLAETQYF
TRBV9 | CASSVDYSSYEQYF
TRBV18 | CASSPTRTGGVETQYF
TRBV28 | CASSFLAGSYEQYF
TRBV29-1 | CSARNSNQPQHF
TRBV6-1 | CASSDLGAGTRAFF
TRBV5-4 | CASDGTSGRIGSNEQFF
TRBV20-1 | CSASRLAEETQYF
TRBV7-2 | CASSLLAGAPYEQYF